The 26 T cell receptor beta chains below come from one sample, sequenced in a study of control samples from healthy donors and cancer patients. Generated by immunoSEQ multiplex PCR, the TCRdb table keeps only in-frame clones and is missing some. The sample shows around 94,000 clones, over 75% of them seen only once. Sequencing used blood. Source of these receptors: a woman aged 18-30 years in good health.

J is TRBJ2-5 and V is TRBV6-1, with D possibly being TRBD2 (6 bases). The CDR3 spans 17 residues. The germline V gene encodes CDR1 MNHNS and CDR2 SASEGT. The V end was cut by 4 bases, the J end by 5 bases, with 23 bases between. The CDR3 reads CASSVSSVSGWGETQYF. In DNA form, the CDR3 reads TGTGCCAGCAGTGTCTCTAGCGTGTCAGGTTGGGGTGAGACCCAGTACTTC.

The chain couples TRBV2 to TRBJ1-2, with 7 bases identical to TRBD1. CDR3 size: 14 residues. Germline V gene lookup returns CDR1 SNHLY and CDR2 FYNNEI. Trimming at V came to 8 bases and at J to 1 base, leaving 7 bases not matched to a gene. In nucleotides, the CDR3 is TGTGCCAGCTCGGGGGACAGTATTAACTATGGCTACACCTTC. Residues: CASSGDSINYGYTF.

The chain is built from TRBV6-5 and TRBJ1-2; D call uncertain. Per germline, CDR1 MNHEY and CDR2 SVGAGI. The V end lost 0 bases, the J end lost 6 bases, and 14 bases lay between the germline ends. The CDR3 extends over 15 amino acids. CDR3 region: CASSYSPFGGNGYTF. The CDR3 DNA reads as TGTGCCAGCAGTTACTCGCCTTTCGGCGGAAATGGCTACACCTTC.

The CDR3 nucleotides are TGTGCCAGCAGCGTAGGGGGACAGGAGGACTACGAGCAGTACTTC. Translation gives CASSVGGQEDYEQYF. The genes are TRBV9 and TRBJ2-7; the match to TRBD1 covers 8 bases. The CDR3 covers 15 residues. Germline trimming cut 0 bases from V and 3 bases from J; bases unmatched to any gene: 5. Germline V CDR1 and CDR2: SGDLS, YYNGEE.

The CDR3 bases are TGTGCCAGCAGTGATATAGTGGTTAACTATGGCTACACCTTC. It specifies CASSDIVVNYGYTF. The chain carries TRBV2 and TRBJ1-2; D is ambiguous. CDR1 is SNHLY, CDR2 FYNNEI, per germline. With 3 bases removed from V and 1 base from J, the gap between germline ends came to 9 bases. The CDR3 length is 14 residues.

This clone was seen a few times. This chain uses TRBV4-2 with TRBJ2-3, with 11 bases that match TRBD2. The length of the CDR3 is 16 residues. The germline CDR1 and CDR2 sequences are LGHNA and YNFKEQ. J lost 0 bases, V lost 7 bases, and 6 bases had no gene match. The CDR3 region is CASTLSGGDSTDTQYF. Here the CDR3 DNA reads TGTGCCAGCACTCTTAGCGGGGGGGATAGCACAGATACGCAGTATTTT.

With respect to this clone: Given a much more abundant clone one base away, this may be a read error. V is TRBV2 and J is TRBJ2-7, with TRBD1 matching 9 bases. The germline V gene has CDR1 SNHLY and CDR2 FYNNEI. The CDR3 totals 14 residues. V lost 3 bases, J lost 2 bases, and 2 bases stayed unmatched. DNA of the CDR3: TGTGCCAGCAGTGAGGGGACAGGGCCCTACGAGCAGTACTTC. As protein: CASSEGTGPYEQYF.

The gene calls are TRBV29-1 and TRBJ1-3; the D gene is possibly TRBD1 (5 bases). The length of the CDR3 is 13 residues. With 7 bases removed from V and 1 base from J, the gap between germline ends came to 11 bases. Looked up from germline, CDR1 is SQVTM and CDR2 is ANQGSEA. The CDR3 protein is CSAEQGSGNTIYF. The CDR3 coding sequence is TGCAGCGCGGAGCAGGGTTCTGGAAACACCATATATTTT.

The rearrangement links TRBV21-1 to TRBJ2-1; the D call of TRBD2 is as the table states it, not checked on the DNA. TRBV21-1 is reported as a pseudogene. The CDR3 totals 15 residues. The CDR3: CASFIAGDTYNEQFF. The CDR3 DNA sequence: TGTGCCAGCTTTATAGCGGGGGACACCTACAATGAGCAGTTCTTC.

The chain links TRBV7-9 to TRBJ1-1; TRBD1 matches 11 bases. J lost 3 bases, V lost 4 bases, and 10 bases had no gene match. Germline V gene data show CDR1 as SEHNR and CDR2 as FQNEAQ (reference sequence). The CDR3 is 17 residues long. The CDR3 coding sequence is TGTGCCAGCAGCTCCGGAGATCCGGGACAGGGGGACACTGAAGCTTTCTTT. Protein: CASSSGDPGQGDTEAFF. Based on the CDR3 plus reference TRBV7-9 and TRBJ1-1, the full variable domain is DTGVSQNPRHKITKRGQNVTFRCDPISEHNRLYWYRQTLGQGPEFLTYFQNEAQLEKSRLLSDRFSAERPKGSFSTLEIQRTEQGDSAMYLCASSSGDPGQGDTEAFFGQGTRLTVV.

The chain couples TRBV6-5 to TRBJ2-7; D uncertain. Trimming cost V 6 bases and J 3 bases, with 9 bases left between them. Germline CDR1 is MNHEY and CDR2 is SVGAGI. The CDR3 is 12 amino acids. The CDR3 coding sequence is TGTGCCAGCAGCCCCCAGCTCTACGAGCAGTACTTC. Translated: CASSPQLYEQYF.

In this sample, this clone turned up once. The chain recombines TRBV5-1 with TRBJ2-7, with unresolved D. Germline-derived CDR1 and CDR2 are SGHRS and YFSETQ. V lost 5 bases and J 2 bases, leaving 11 bases between the germline ends. The CDR3 sequence is 13 residues long. CDR3 sequence (DNA): TGCGCCAGCAGTCGGACGGCGCCCTACGAGCAGTACTTC. It specifies CASSRTAPYEQYF.

The chain carries TRBV7-8 and TRBJ1-1, with D maybe TRBD1 (5 bases). The CDR3 covers 15 residues. CDR1 and CDR2 (germline): SGHVS, FQNEAQ. The V end was cut by 2 bases, the J end by 8 bases, with 18 bases between. CDR3 in DNA: TGTGCCAGCAGCTTATATAGCAGGGAAAGACCCGAAGCTTTCTTT. Translating it yields CASSLYSRERPEAFF. The variable domain in full, completed from reference TRBV7-8 and TRBJ1-1, reads GAGVSQSPRYKVAKRGQDVALRCDPISGHVSLFWYQQALGQGPEFLTYFQNEAQLDKSGLPSDRFFAERPEGSVSTLKIQRTQQEDSAVYLCASSLYSRERPEAFFGQGTRLTVV.

CDR3 in amino acids: CASSPTLNLGGYTF. CDR3 in DNA: TGTGCCAGTAGTCCAACCTTAAATCTGGGGGGCTACACCTTC. This rearrangement joins TRBV19 to TRBJ1-2; D is undetermined. This CDR3 is built from 14 residues. V lost 5 bases and J 8 bases, leaving 18 bases between the germline ends. Germline CDR1 reads LNHDA; CDR2 reads SQIVND (reference sequence).

This clone was seen a single time. This chain links TRBV5-5 with TRBJ2-5, with 9 positions matching TRBD2. V lost 0 bases, J lost 5 bases, and 11 bases stayed unmatched. Germline CDR1 reads SGHKS; CDR2 reads YYEKEE (reference sequence). The CDR3 has 17 residues. In nucleotides, the CDR3 is TGTGCCAGCAGCTTGGTCCTAGCGGGGTCAGGCAGGGAGACCCAGTACTTC. Translation gives CASSLVLAGSGRETQYF.

This rearrangement joins TRBV4-1 to TRBJ2-5; 7 bases align to TRBD1. CDR1 is MGHRA and CDR2 is YSYEKL in the germline V gene. V lost 3 bases, J lost 2 bases, and 6 bases stayed unmatched. There are 15 residues in the CDR3. The CDR3 spells CASSQTTGRQETQYF. The CDR3 coding sequence is TGCGCCAGCAGCCAGACGACAGGGAGACAAGAGACCCAGTACTTC.

The rearrangement links TRBV6-5 to TRBJ2-2, with D uncertain. Germline V gives CDR1 MNHEY, CDR2 SVGAGI. The ends were cut back, 6 bases at V and 6 bases at J, with 5 bases in the middle. The CDR3 is made up of 11 amino acids. Here the CDR3 reads CASSQSGELFF. The CDR3 DNA sequence: TGTGCCAGCAGCCAGTCCGGGGAGCTGTTTTTT.

V and J are TRBV2 and TRBJ1-2; 7 positions agree with TRBD1. This CDR3 comprises 19 residues. Germline CDR1 SNHLY, CDR2 FYNNEI. Trimming removed 2 bases from V and 3 bases from J; junction bases left unmatched: 18. The CDR3 bases are TGTGCCAGCAGTGAAAGCGGTAACAGGGGCGAGTATATTTACTATGGCTACACCTTC. It encodes CASSESGNRGEYIYYGYTF.

This chain uses TRBV11-1 with TRBJ2-7, with D possibly TRBD1 on 6 matching bases. The CDR3 has 15 amino acids. The germline V and J ends were trimmed by 2 bases and 7 bases, with 18 bases remaining between them. From germline, CDR1 is SGHAT and CDR2 FQDESV (reference sequence). The CDR3 here is CASSLSGTSVREQYF. The CDR3 region has the DNA TGTGCCAGCAGCTTATCTGGGACAAGTGTGAGGGAGCAGTACTTC.

The J gene is TRBJ2-5, the V gene TRBV4-2, with a tentative D call TRBD2 (6 bases). The ends were cut back, 4 bases at V and 1 base at J, with 10 bases in the middle. This CDR3 region has 14 residues. The germline V gene has CDR1 LGHNA and CDR2 YNFKEQ. CDR3 sequence (DNA): TGTGCCAGCAGCCTCATCGGGAGCCAAGAGACCCAGTACTTC. Its translation is CASSLIGSQETQYF.

The chain links TRBV11-2 to TRBJ2-7; the match to TRBD1 covers 11 bases. Germline V gives CDR1 SGHAT, CDR2 FQNNGV. The CDR3 is 16 amino acids. V shed 5 bases and J 9 bases; nucleotides not matched to a gene: 15. Written as DNA, the CDR3 is TGTGCCAGCAGCCCCCCTGGTGGGACAGGGGGTAGGGTGCAGTACTTC. It yields the protein CASSPPGGTGGRVQYF.

The chain couples TRBV4-1 to TRBJ2-5, with no clear D. The germline gives CDR1 MGHRA, CDR2 YSYEKL. V dropped 1 base and J dropped 4 bases, with 13 bases sitting between them. The CDR3 extends over 15 amino acids. In nucleotides, the CDR3 is TGCGCCAGCAGCCAAGTCGAATTTAGTACAGAGACCCAGTACTTC. Translation gives CASSQVEFSTETQYF.

This clone was counted a few times. The chain employs TRBV5-5 and TRBJ1-5, with unresolved D. The germline gives CDR1 SGHKS, CDR2 YYEKEE (reference sequence). CDR3 length equals 15 residues. V lost 0 bases and J lost 2, with 9 bases in between. The CDR3 coding sequence is TGTGCCAGCAGCTTGGGGCAGGCCCGCAATCAGCCCCAGCATTTT. Residues: CASSLGQARNQPQHF.

The chain couples TRBV21-1 to TRBJ2-5. TRBV21-1 is listed as a pseudogene. The length of the CDR3 is 13 residues. CDR3 region: CASSNHARETQYF. The CDR3 DNA follows: TGTGCCAGCAGCAATCACGCACGAGAGACCCAGTACTTC.

The rearrangement joins TRBV20-1 to TRBJ1-3, with D uncertain. The CDR3 runs to 14 residues. Looked up from germline, CDR1 is DFQATT and CDR2 is SNEGSKA (reference sequence). Between the trimmed V and J ends, which lost 3 bases and 0 bases, there was a span of 9 bases. The CDR3 DNA reads as TGCAGTGCTAGTTGGCACAGCTCTGGAAACACCATATATTTT. Its protein is CSASWHSSGNTIYF.

The chain employs TRBV18 and TRBJ2-7; D is unresolved. V lost 4 bases and J 0 bases, leaving 13 bases between the germline ends. Germline values: CDR1 KGHSH, CDR2 LQKENI. The CDR3 extends over 15 amino acids. The CDR3 region is CASSHLTQSSYEQYF. DNA for the CDR3: TGTGCCAGCTCACACTTAACACAGAGCTCCTACGAGCAGTACTTC. Full variable domain (remainder filled in from reference TRBV18 and TRBJ2-7): NAGVMQNPRHLVRRRGQEARLRCSPMKGHSHVYWYRQLPEEGLKFMVYLQKENIIDESGMPKERFSAEFPKEGPSILRIQQVVRGDSAAYFCASSHLTQSSYEQYFGPGTRLTVT.